The 23 T cell receptor beta chains in this list originate from one sample, sequenced in a study of T-cell reconstitution after alpha-beta-depleted transplantation in children. A library of TCRbeta sequences, prepared with unique molecular identifiers, was generated. TCRdb independently ran MiXCR on the PCR reads; one entry per CDR3 protein. The sample yields fewer than 550,000 distinct CDR3 sequences, about a tenth seen once. Sample: PBMCs from the stem cell graft donor, taken from the stem cell graft. Receptor source: a human donor who donated a stem cell graft to a child with acute myeloid leukemia.

This clonotype was detected only a few times. The genes are TRBV5-1 and TRBJ1-1, with D unresolved. Germline V gives CDR1 SGHRS, CDR2 YFSETQ. Trimming removed 0 bases at V and 5 bases at J, with 11 bases between. CDR3 length equals 14 residues. The CDR3 loop is CASSLESMGTEAFF. The CDR3 bases are TGCGCCAGCAGCTTGGAATCCATGGGTACTGAAGCTTTCTTT.

This chain links TRBV7-2 with TRBJ2-5; D not resolved. Trimming shortened V by 5 bases and J by 1 base, and 8 bases separated the two germline ends. This CDR3 comprises 13 residues. CDR1 SGHTA and CDR2 FQGNSA come from the germline V gene. CDR3 sequence reads: CASSPDGQETQYF. CDR3 DNA: TGTGCCAGCAGCCCGGACGGCCAAGAGACCCAGTACTTC.

The J gene is TRBJ2-3, the V gene TRBV24-1; D gene ambiguous. Germline V gene data show CDR1 as KGHDR and CDR2 as SFDVKD. Deletions cut 2 bases from V and 2 bases from J, with 10 bases between. The CDR3 covers 15 residues. The DNA for the CDR3 is TGTGCCACCAGTGATTCCCGCCGCGTCACAGATACGCAGTATTTT. This sequence encodes CATSDSRRVTDTQYF.

This clonotype was detected ten times or more. In DNA, the CDR3 is TGTGCCAGCAGCCGCTTCGTTGGTGAGCAGTTCTTC. Translating gives CASSRFVGEQFF. The chain links TRBV3-1 to TRBJ2-1, with D unresolved. The CDR3 length is 12 residues. The germline V gene has CDR1 LGHDT and CDR2 YNNKEL (reference sequence). Trimming removed 4 bases from V and 9 bases from J, with 10 bases in between.

This clonotype showed up just a few times. V and J are TRBV18 and TRBJ2-1, with 7 bases fitting TRBD1. This CDR3 has 16 residues. CDR1 KGHSH and CDR2 LQKENI come from the germline V gene. With 3 bases clipped from V and 7 bases from J, the junction kept 12 bases outside the gene matches. The DNA of the CDR3 is TGTGCCAGCTCACCCAGGACCGAGGGGGCTGAAAATGAGCAGTTCTTC. This sequence encodes CASSPRTEGAENEQFF.

The CDR3 sequence: CASRQSHGSYNEQFF. As DNA, the CDR3 is TGCGCCAGCAGACAGAGCCACGGCTCCTACAATGAGCAGTTCTTC. The chain carries TRBV5-1 and TRBJ2-1, with D uncertain. This CDR3 spans 15 amino acids. Trimming removed 5 bases from V and 0 bases from J, with 12 bases in between. The germline V gene has CDR1 SGHRS and CDR2 YFSETQ.

This chain uses TRBV5-1 with TRBJ1-2, with D perhaps matching TRBD1 (6 bases). Germline loops: CDR1 SGHRS, CDR2 YFSETQ. Trimming stripped 2 bases from V and 3 bases from J, with 8 bases between. This CDR3 comprises 13 residues. CDR3 bases: TGCGCCAGCAGCTTTTGGACAGACTATGGCTACACCTTC. It is translated as CASSFWTDYGYTF.

This clonotype was observed a handful of times. The CDR3 DNA is TGTGCCACCGGGTCGGGAGGCCGAGTCTCCTACGAGCAGTACTTC. Encoded protein: CATGSGGRVSYEQYF. V gene TRBV15 combines with J gene TRBJ2-7; 7 nucleotides align to TRBD2. CDR1 and CDR2 (germline): LNHNV, YYDKDF (reference sequence). CDR3 size: 15 residues. Germline trimming cut 8 bases from V and 0 bases from J; bases unmatched to any gene: 10. Drawing the rest from reference TRBV15 and TRBJ2-7, the complete variable domain is DAMVIQNPRYQVTQFGKPVTLSCSQTLNHNVMYWYQQKSSQAPKLLFHYYDKDFNNEADTPDNFQSRRPNTSFCFLDIRSPGLGDTAMYLCATGSGGRVSYEQYFGPGTRLTVT.

This clonotype was picked up many times. V and J are TRBV6-2 or TRBV6-3 and TRBJ2-2; no definite D call. Trimming took 5 bases from V and 5 from J, leaving 9 bases between them. CDR3 length: 13 amino acids. CDR1 and CDR2 (germline): MNHEY, SVGEGT. In nucleotides, the CDR3 is TGTGCCAGCAGTCAGACTGGGACCGGGGAGCTGTTTTTT. Its protein product is CASSQTGTGELFF.

The chain is built from TRBV29-1 and TRBJ2-1, with a tentative D call TRBD2 (6 bases). This CDR3 comprises 14 residues. The germline CDR1 and CDR2 sequences are SQVTM and ANQGSEA. The V end was cut by 4 bases, the J end by 3 bases, with 13 bases between. The CDR3 DNA reads as TGCAGCGTTGGGGCGGGGAGCTGCTACAATGAGCAGTTCTTC. This codes for CSVGAGSCYNEQFF.

This clonotype was found a few times. The V gene is TRBV28, the J gene TRBJ2-2; tentatively, D is TRBD2 (6 bases). CDR1 is MDHEN, CDR2 SYDVKM, per germline. The CDR3 sequence is 16 residues long. The germline V and J ends were trimmed by 8 bases and 4 bases, with 20 bases remaining between them. CDR3 amino acids: CASLPPGPGSTGELFF. CDR3 coding DNA: TGTGCCAGCCTACCACCCGGACCCGGGAGCACCGGGGAGCTGTTTTTT.

This clonotype came up a few times. The chain joins TRBV5-5 to TRBJ1-6; D not resolved. CDR1 is SGHKS and CDR2 is YYEKEE in the germline V gene (reference sequence). This CDR3 region has 13 residues. V was clipped by 2 bases and J by 11 bases, with 11 bases between them. CDR3 sequence (DNA): TGTGCCAGCAGCTTCAATCGGGAGGCACCCCTCCACTTT. The encoded protein is CASSFNREAPLHF.

The V call is TRBV14, the J call TRBJ2-5, with D unclear. This CDR3 has 15 residues. Germline CDR1 is SGHDN and CDR2 is FVKESK. V was shortened by 1 base and J by 0 bases, with 9 bases between the two germline ends. The CDR3 loop is CASSQAVIYQETQYF. The CDR3 DNA is TGTGCCAGCAGCCAAGCAGTTATATACCAAGAGACCCAGTACTTC.

This rearrangement joins TRBV5-1 to TRBJ2-5, with TRBD1 matching 11 bases. The germline V gene encodes CDR1 SGHRS and CDR2 YFSETQ. The CDR3 is 16 amino acids. Unmatched junction bases numbered 9, after V lost 4 bases and J lost 4 bases. The CDR3 DNA follows: TGCGCCAGCAGCCAGTATGGACAGGGGGCGGGAGAGACCCAGTACTTC. This encodes CASSQYGQGAGETQYF.

The sample holds a few counts of this clonotype. This sequence joins TRBV29-1 and TRBJ1-1; D unclear. Germline V gene sequence: CDR1 SQVTM, CDR2 ANQGSEA. The CDR3 has 14 amino acids. The germline V and J ends were trimmed by 1 base and 6 bases, with 15 bases remaining between them. CDR3 sequence: CSVEARSLLSEAFF. CDR3 coding DNA: TGCAGCGTTGAAGCCCGGTCCCTCTTATCTGAAGCTTTCTTT.

This clonotype was observed at least ten times. The gene calls are TRBV20-1 and TRBJ2-7; possibly TRBD1 for D (6 bases). Germline loops: CDR1 DFQATT, CDR2 SNEGSKA (reference sequence). The CDR3 length is 13 residues. V was shortened by 5 bases and J by 3 bases, with 14 bases between the two germline ends. CDR3 DNA: TGCAGTGCTGATGCACCACAGGGCTACGAGCAGTACTTC. Amino acid sequence: CSADAPQGYEQYF.

There are a few counts of this clonotype. The CDR3 DNA is TGTGCCAGCAGCTTAAGGCGGCTCAACACCGGGGAGCTGTTTTTT. It specifies CASSLRRLNTGELFF. J is TRBJ2-2 and V is TRBV7-6, with D uncertain. Germline V gene sequence: CDR1 SGHVS, CDR2 FNYEAQ. V was pared by 2 bases and J by 2 bases, with 9 bases between. The CDR3 totals 15 residues.

This clonotype was observed a few times. CDR3 bases: TGTGCCAGCAGCTTAAACACTGGCGGGGGGGCCGGTGAGCAGTTCTTC. This codes for CASSLNTGGGAGEQFF. J is TRBJ2-1 and V is TRBV7-3; TRBD2 aligns across 9 bases. CDR3 length: 16 residues. V was pared by 1 base and J by 9 bases, with 10 bases of the junction left unmatched. Germline CDR1 is SGHTA and CDR2 is FQGTGA.

This sequence joins TRBV12-3 or TRBV12-4 and TRBJ2-5; D is undetermined. The CDR3 spans 14 residues. With 10 bases removed from V and 3 bases from J, the gap between germline ends came to 18 bases. The CDR3 protein is CATARIHEEETQYF. DNA of the CDR3: TGTGCCACCGCCCGGATTCATGAGGAAGAGACCCAGTACTTC.

A few counts support this clonotype. The genes are TRBV15 and TRBJ2-1; possible D gene TRBD1, 5 bases. CDR1 and CDR2 (germline): LNHNV, YYDKDF (reference sequence). V gave up 0 bases and J gave up 5 bases, with 14 bases separating them. This CDR3 spans 16 amino acids. As DNA, the CDR3 is TGTGCCACCAGCAGAGACAGGGAATACACTGACAATGAGCAGTTCTTC. Its protein is CATSRDREYTDNEQFF.

This clonotype was counted at least ten times. The V call is TRBV6-1, the J call TRBJ2-6; D is uncertain. Trimming left V 6 bases short and J 0 bases short, with 6 bases between. Germline values: CDR1 MNHNS, CDR2 SASEGT. This CDR3 is built from 14 residues. CDR3 sequence: CASSVGSGANVLTF. CDR3 DNA sequence: TGTGCCAGCAGCGTAGGCTCTGGGGCCAACGTCCTGACTTTC.

J is TRBJ2-1 and V is TRBV20-1, with TRBD1 matching over 10 bases. The junction had 4 bases not matched to a gene; V was cut back by 5 bases and J by 6 bases. The CDR3 loop spans 13 amino acids. The germline V gene encodes CDR1 DFQATT and CDR2 SNEGSKA (reference sequence). This CDR3 is CSARQGAGNEQFF. The CDR3, as DNA: TGCAGTGCTCGACAGGGGGCTGGCAATGAGCAGTTCTTC.

This clonotype has more than one count but fewer than ten. This rearrangement joins TRBV25-1 to TRBJ2-1, with 9 bases lining up with TRBD2. The CDR3 spans 18 residues. The germline V gene encodes CDR1 MGHDK and CDR2 SYGVNS. V gave up 4 bases and J gave up 3 bases; unmatched junction bases: 13. The CDR3 nucleotides are TGTGCCAGCAGTGGTGCTACTAGCGGGCTTCGCTACTACAATGAGCAGTTCTTC. It yields the protein CASSGATSGLRYYNEQFF.